The entry below gives a single TCR beta chain sequence along with its context. No antigen is known for it. The source of the sample is a study of cytomegalovirus exposure and HLA in healthy donors. The V end was cut by 5 bases, the J end by 2 bases, with 10 bases between. In germline, CDR1 is MNHNS, CDR2 SASEGT. CDR3 length: 15 residues. The study's findings and limits: TCR beta chains associated with HLA were, in a later analysis, more clonally expanded than equally common others. In vitro checks showed that a few CMV-associated chains really do target CMV antigens.

Researchers ran the PCR with 60 Vbeta and 13 Jbeta primers. The repertoire was sequenced with immunoSEQ multiplex PCR; TCRdb's copy has only in-frame clones and lacks some. The profile covers just over 150,000 clones, with approximately 85% appearing a single time and less than 2.5% taken by the ten largest. This clonotype was obtained from a woman between 18 and 29 years old in good health and CMV-seronegative. This chain joins TRBV6-1 and TRBJ2-6, with a weak D call TRBD1 (5 bases). The sequencing sample was made of PBMCs. The DNA of the CDR3 is TGTGCCAGCAGTCCTCAGGGCGCTGGGGCCAACGTCCTGACTTTC. This sequence encodes CASSPQGAGANVLTF.